This TCR beta chain emerged from a study of CD8 T cells in ankylosing spondylitis. Regarding the study as a whole: A CD8+ phenotype characterized the disease-linked clones, which were relatively rare in peripheral blood. Reported data indicate significant enrichment of disease-linked clones within matched ankylosing spondylitis synovial fluid. It appeared that ankylosing spondylitis blood was characterized by a TCR beta motif of fewer than 10 highly homologous variants. Reactive arthritis synovial fluid and blood previously showed some of these motif variants.

Quantitative 5'-RACE was performed with molecular barcodes, and it yielded the TCR beta libraries. One entry per CDR3 protein results from TCRdb running MiXCR on the 5' RACE reads. The data show some 700,000 distinct CDR3 sequences, around 19% seen once. This clonotype was counted a few times. Antigen: not known. The ends lost 3 bases at V and 0 bases at J; junction bases unmatched: 9. Looked up from germline, CDR1 is KGHSH and CDR2 is LQKENI. This CDR3 is built from 18 residues. This receptor was obtained from a male donor with ankylosing spondylitis. The sample taken for sequencing was blood, either unsorted or a sorted T cell fraction (not recorded which). This chain links TRBV18 with TRBJ2-1, with TRBD1 matching over 9 bases. CDR3 bases: TGTGCCAGCTCACCTTACCTAGGGACAGGGATCTCCTACAATGAGCAGTTCTTC. Amino acid sequence: CASSPYLGTGISYNEQFF. The entire variable domain, with the rest obtained from reference TRBV18 and TRBJ2-1, is as follows: NAGVMQNPRHLVRRRGQEARLRCSPMKGHSHVYWYRQLPEEGLKFMVYLQKENIIDESGMPKERFSAEFPKEGPSILRIQQVVRGDSAAYFCASSPYLGTGISYNEQFFGPGTRLTVL.